The next 9 T cell receptor beta chains were all read from a single sample in a study of T cells in Graves' hyperthyroidism and ophthalmopathy (dated by TCRdb to the late 2010s). Libraries were made using multiplex PCR. Sequencing was performed on an Illumina HiSeq 2000. The TCR beta CDR3 regions were amplified from the RNA transcripts. The first round of RT-PCR for the TCR CDR3 was performed with the HTBI primer set and the Qiagen OneStep RT-PCR kit. TCRdb trimmed the raw reads at Q25, called clones with MiXCR and kept productive beta chains. Every entry covers one CDR3 protein and lists the most common genes and DNA from its rows. The sample yields about 270,000 distinct CDR3 sequences; around 22% were counted once. About 60% of the sample is taken by the ten largest. Sequencing input: blood. The receptor set was obtained from a man between 25 and 39 years old with Graves' ophthalmopathy.

This clonotype was observed at least ten times. The rearrangement uses TRBV7-3 and TRBJ2-3; D might be TRBD2 (5 bases). The CDR3 consists of 14 residues. Trimming took off 5 bases at V and 6 bases at J, with 15 bases between the two ends. In germline, CDR1 is SGHTA, CDR2 FQGTGA. CDR3 in DNA: TGTGCCAGCAGCCCCGGACTGGCTACCGATACGCAGTATTTT. Translating gives CASSPGLATDTQYF.

This rearrangement joins TRBV5-1 to TRBJ2-7, with 7 positions matching TRBD1. The V gene's germline CDR1 is SGHRS and CDR2 YFSETQ. The CDR3 is 14 residues long. Trimming took 0 bases from V and 1 from J; bases not matched to a gene: 1. CDR3: CASSLAGQSYEQYF. CDR3 in DNA: TGCGCCAGCAGCTTGGCGGGACAGTCCTACGAGCAGTACTTC.

This clonotype has a handful of counts. The chain employs TRBV20-1 and TRBJ1-3; 8 nucleotides line up with TRBD1. J gave up 0 bases and V 6 bases, and 7 bases lay outside the gene matches. Germline V lookup: CDR1 DFQATT, CDR2 SNEGSKA (reference sequence). The CDR3 consists of 15 residues. Here the CDR3 reads CSAADRAISGNTIYF. CDR3 coding DNA: TGCAGTGCAGCGGACAGGGCCATCTCTGGAAACACCATATATTTT.

As for this clonotype: This could be a read error, since a much larger clone is one nucleotide away. J is TRBJ2-1 and V is TRBV9; D ambiguous. The CDR3 sequence is 11 residues long. The V gene's germline CDR1 is SGDLS and CDR2 YYNGEE. Trimming left V 5 bases short and J 5 bases short, with 5 bases between. For the CDR3, the DNA is TGTGCCAGCAGATTCAACAATGAGCAGTTCTTC. It specifies CASRFNNEQFF.

This clonotype was detected many times. The V and J genes are TRBV30 and TRBJ1-1, with D possibly matching TRBD1 (5 bases). This CDR3 contains 13 residues. The germline V and J ends were trimmed by 1 base and 2 bases, with 8 bases remaining between them. CDR1 and CDR2 (germline): GTSNPN, SVGIG (reference sequence). CDR3 sequence: CAWSGGRNTEAFF. The CDR3 DNA is TGTGCCTGGAGTGGGGGGAGAAACACTGAAGCTTTCTTT.

This rearrangement joins TRBV5-1 to TRBJ1-1, with D maybe TRBD1 (5 bases). The germline CDR1 and CDR2 sequences are SGHRS and YFSETQ. Between the trimmed V and J ends, which lost 2 bases and 0 bases, there was a span of 11 bases. The CDR3 runs to 15 residues. The CDR3 reads CASSLPTAMNTEAFF. DNA for the CDR3: TGCGCCAGCAGCTTACCGACAGCCATGAACACTGAAGCTTTCTTT.

The genes are TRBV11-2 and TRBJ2-5; no firm D call. The germline V and J ends were trimmed by 5 bases and 5 bases, with 12 bases remaining between them. Looked up from germline, CDR1 is SGHAT and CDR2 is FQNNGV. This CDR3 has 13 amino acids. The CDR3 sequence: CASSRATGETQYF. The CDR3 nucleotides read TGTGCCAGCAGCCGCGCAACCGGGGAGACCCAGTACTTC.

The chain has TRBV20-1 and TRBJ1-2; D is uncertain. The V gene's germline CDR1 is DFQATT and CDR2 SNEGSKA (reference sequence). CDR3 length equals 15 residues. V shed 3 bases and J shed 0 bases, with 14 bases lying between them. As DNA, the CDR3 is TGCAGTGCTAGGGCCGACAAGATCTCTAACTATGGCTACACCTTC. Protein product: CSARADKISNYGYTF.

This clonotype was recorded a few times. CDR3 residues: CASSPTPGQGGYTF. The CDR3 DNA is TGTGCCAGCAGCCCAACGCCGGGACAGGGCGGCTACACCTTC. The chain recombines TRBV7-3 with TRBJ1-2; 9 bases align to TRBD1. This CDR3 has 14 residues. V lost 5 bases to trimming and J lost 8 bases; unmatched junction nucleotides: 9. Germline V CDR1 and CDR2: SGHTA, FQGTGA.